Listed below are T cell receptor beta chains from one sample, sequenced in a study of T cell clones after liver transplantation. The protocol was immunoSEQ multiplex PCR, while the TCRdb copy is restricted to in-frame clones and leaves out a portion. Among about 85,000 clones listed, around four fifths were seen once. This specimen consisted of CD4+ T cells from blood, obtained 45 to 46 months after liver transplant. The receptors shown here come from a human patient who received a liver transplant. The graft donor may have given rise to some T cells. Both conserved end residues are part of each CDR3.

V | CDR3
TRBV19 | CASSIVHQPQHF
TRBV11-2 | CASSPGFVNEKLFF
TRBV5-4 | CASSSGGAGGYNEQFF
TRBV5-4 | CASSLGGESYEQYF
TRBV9 | CASSAGLAGGETQYF
TRBV27 | CASSLWRNYGYTF
TRBV5-1 | CASSLLDNEQFF
TRBV19 | CASRSLTAGANVLTF
TRBV28 | CASRGTKGARPKNIQYF
TRBV7-3 | CASSPHLLRTANTGELFF
TRBV5-1 | CASSLAQTPSSVLYF
TRBV2 | CASSEEGGGRQPQHF
TRBV27 | CASSLSKWGLGMADTQYF
TRBV28 | CASSPGGSRQYF
TRBV5-1 | CASSAGQGSANYGYTF
TRBV5-1 | CASSLGIWAGREETQYF
TRBV18 | CASSPKREGYEQYF
TRBV4-1 | CASSQTTSGRTTDTQYF
TRBV2 | CASSPRTNTGELFF
TRBV6-5 | CASRAAGELFF
TRBV7-6 | CASSLGSTLDSGNTIYF
TRBV5-1 | CASSLDPGGAGFQFF
TRBV2 | CASSEVNRQETQYF
TRBV11-2 | CASGLDWKVWEQFF
TRBV6-1 | CASNRDSSPENEQFF
TRBV14 | CASSPNAHRTGWNTEAFF
TRBV7-2 | CASSRDRGPNEQFF
TRBV5-4 | CASSLGLAGDNEQFF